These 7 T cell receptor beta chains were sequenced from one sample in a study of blood T cell repertoires in COVID-19. Some clones are missing from TCRdb's copy, which holds only in-frame ones; the method was immunoSEQ multiplex PCR. The table records 110,000 or so clones, just over 70% of them present only once. The source material was peripheral blood. These TCRs come from a woman aged 40-49 years with acute or convalescent COVID-19.

This chain links TRBV7-2 with TRBJ1-1; 7 bases are shared with TRBD1. The V segment lost 0 bases and the J segment 0 bases; nucleotides outside the gene matches: 7. The CDR3 is 17 amino acids. The germline gives CDR1 SGHTA, CDR2 FQGNSA. The CDR3 sequence is CASSLAAQGLMNTEAFF. Written as DNA, the CDR3 is TGTGCCAGCAGCTTAGCGGCACAGGGGTTGATGAACACTGAAGCTTTCTTT.

V gene TRBV6-4 combines with J gene TRBJ2-2; TRBD2 agrees at 7 bases. The CDR3 covers 19 residues. The germline V gene encodes CDR1 MRHNA and CDR2 SNTAGT. V was pared by 0 bases and J by 2 bases, with 12 bases of the junction left unmatched. CDR3 coding DNA: TGTGCCAGCAGTGACTCGTCTTCATCGGGGGGATTCAACACCGGGGAGCTGTTTTTT. Its translation: CASSDSSSSGGFNTGELFF.

The chain combines TRBV7-2 with TRBJ2-2; TRBD2 is a possible D gene (7 bases). The CDR3 totals 16 residues. The germline CDR1 and CDR2 sequences are SGHTA and FQGNSA. The V and J ends lost 2 bases and 4 bases respectively, with 14 bases between them. The DNA for the CDR3 is TGTGCCAGCAGCTTATGGGGGGGGCTAAGCACCGGGGAGCTGTTTTTT. Its translation is CASSLWGGLSTGELFF.

The genes are TRBV5-1 and TRBJ2-3, with 8 bases lining up with TRBD2. The V gene's germline CDR1 is SGHRS and CDR2 YFSETQ. The CDR3 is 17 amino acids. After removal of 0 bases from V and 4 bases from J, the junction contained 10 bases not matched to a gene. CDR3 region: CASSLALGGAVADTQYF. In DNA, the CDR3 is TGCGCCAGCAGCTTGGCCCTCGGGGGGGCCGTCGCAGATACGCAGTATTTT.

This chain uses TRBV7-2 with TRBJ2-5, with a tentative D call TRBD1 (6 bases). This CDR3 is 13 amino acids long. The ends were cut back, 5 bases at V and 6 bases at J, with 13 bases in the middle. The germline V gene encodes CDR1 SGHTA and CDR2 FQGNSA. This CDR3 reads CASSARTEQTQYF. CDR3 DNA sequence: TGTGCCAGCAGCGCTAGGACAGAACAGACCCAGTACTTC. Drawing the rest from reference TRBV7-2 and TRBJ2-5, the complete variable domain is GAGVSQSPSNKVTEKGKDVELRCDPISGHTALYWYRQSLGQGLEFLIYFQGNSAPDKSGLPSDRFSAERTGGSVSTLTIQRTQQEDSAVYLCASSARTEQTQYFGPGTRLLVL.

This clone came up many times. This chain joins TRBV7-3 and TRBJ2-7; 9 bases agree with TRBD2. Germline V lookup: CDR1 SGHTA, CDR2 FQGTGA. V lost 5 bases to trimming and J lost 6 bases; unmatched junction nucleotides: 8. The CDR3 spans 14 residues. CDR3 DNA sequence: TGTGCCAGCAGCCCTTCTAGCGGGGCAGGCGAGCAGTACTTC. As protein: CASSPSSGAGEQYF.

The chain recombines TRBV6-5 with TRBJ2-5; D gene uncertain. Between the trimmed V and J ends, which lost 4 bases and 0 bases, there was a span of 12 bases. This CDR3 has 15 amino acids. Germline CDR1 MNHEY, CDR2 SVGAGI. CDR3 amino acids: CASSLRQWYQETQYF. CDR3 bases: TGTGCCAGCAGTTTACGTCAGTGGTACCAAGAGACCCAGTACTTC.